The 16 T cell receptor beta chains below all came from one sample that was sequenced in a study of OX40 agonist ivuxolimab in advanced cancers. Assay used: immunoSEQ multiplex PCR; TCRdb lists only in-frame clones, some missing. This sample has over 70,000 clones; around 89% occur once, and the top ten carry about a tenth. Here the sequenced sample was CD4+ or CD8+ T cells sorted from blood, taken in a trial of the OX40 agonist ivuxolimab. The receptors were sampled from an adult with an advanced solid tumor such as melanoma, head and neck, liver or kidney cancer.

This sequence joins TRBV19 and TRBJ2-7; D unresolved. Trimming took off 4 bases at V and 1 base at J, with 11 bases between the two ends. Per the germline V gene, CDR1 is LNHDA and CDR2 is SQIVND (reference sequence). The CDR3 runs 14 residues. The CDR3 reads CASSTWTESYEQYF. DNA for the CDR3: TGTGCCAGTAGTACCTGGACGGAATCCTACGAGCAGTACTTC. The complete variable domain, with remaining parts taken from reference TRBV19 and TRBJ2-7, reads DGGITQSPKYLFRKEGQNVTLSCEQNLNHDAMYWYRQDPGQGLRLIYYSQIVNDFQKGDIAEGYSVSREKKESFPLTVTSAQKNPTAFYLCASSTWTESYEQYFGPGTRLTVT.

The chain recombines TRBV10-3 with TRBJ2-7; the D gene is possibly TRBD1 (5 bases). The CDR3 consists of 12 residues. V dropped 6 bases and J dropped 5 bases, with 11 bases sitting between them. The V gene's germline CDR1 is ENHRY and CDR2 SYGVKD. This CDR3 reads CAIRRTRDEQYF. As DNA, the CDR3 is TGTGCCATCAGGAGGACCAGGGACGAGCAGTACTTC.

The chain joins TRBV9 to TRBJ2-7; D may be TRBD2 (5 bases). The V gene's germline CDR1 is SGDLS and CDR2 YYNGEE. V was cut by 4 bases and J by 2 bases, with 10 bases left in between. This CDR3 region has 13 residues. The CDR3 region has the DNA TGTGCCAGCAGCTCCCGGGATACCTACGAGCAGTACTTC. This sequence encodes CASSSRDTYEQYF.

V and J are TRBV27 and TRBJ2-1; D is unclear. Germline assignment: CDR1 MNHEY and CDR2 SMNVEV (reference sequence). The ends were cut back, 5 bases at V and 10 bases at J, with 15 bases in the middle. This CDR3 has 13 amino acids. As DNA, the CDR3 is TGTGCCAGCAGTCAGTCTACGGCTGGGGAGCAGTTCTTC. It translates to CASSQSTAGEQFF.

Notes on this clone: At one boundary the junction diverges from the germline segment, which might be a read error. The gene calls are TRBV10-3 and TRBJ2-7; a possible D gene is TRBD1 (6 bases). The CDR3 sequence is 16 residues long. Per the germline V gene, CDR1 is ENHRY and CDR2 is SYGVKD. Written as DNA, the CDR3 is TGTGCCATCAGTGAGTACCGCCGGGACACTAACCGAGGGGATCTCTTC. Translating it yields CAISEYRRDTNRGDLF.

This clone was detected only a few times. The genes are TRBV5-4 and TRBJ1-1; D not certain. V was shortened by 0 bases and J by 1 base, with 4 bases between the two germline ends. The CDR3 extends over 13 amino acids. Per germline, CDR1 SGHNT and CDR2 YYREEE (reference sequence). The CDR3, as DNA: TGTGCCAGCAGCTTGGCCCGGAACACTGAAGCTTTCTTT. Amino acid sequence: CASSLARNTEAFF.

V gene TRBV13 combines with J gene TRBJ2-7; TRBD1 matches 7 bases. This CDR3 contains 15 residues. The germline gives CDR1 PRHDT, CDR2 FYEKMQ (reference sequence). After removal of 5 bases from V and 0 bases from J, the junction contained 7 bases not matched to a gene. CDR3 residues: CASSTPTGISYEQYF. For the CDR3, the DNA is TGTGCCAGCAGCACCCCGACAGGGATCTCCTACGAGCAGTACTTC. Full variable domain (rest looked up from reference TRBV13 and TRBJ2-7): AAGVIQSPRHLIKEKRETATLKCYPIPRHDTVYWYQQGPGQDPQFLISFYEKMQSDKGSIPDRFSAQQFSDYHSELNMSSLELGDSALYFCASSTPTGISYEQYFGPGTRLTVT.

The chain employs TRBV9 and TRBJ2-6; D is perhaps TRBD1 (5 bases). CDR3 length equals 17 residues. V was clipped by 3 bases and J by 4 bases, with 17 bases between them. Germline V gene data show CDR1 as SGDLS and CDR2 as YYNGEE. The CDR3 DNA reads TGTGCCAGCAGCGCCACTAATAGGGGCACGGGGGCCAACGTCCTGACTTTC. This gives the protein CASSATNRGTGANVLTF.

The DNA for the CDR3 is TGCGCCAGCAGCCAAGAGTTGACAATCTTATATGGCTACACCTTC. Translated: CASSQELTILYGYTF. The V call is TRBV4-1, the J call TRBJ1-2; no firm D call. CDR3 size: 15 residues. Deletions cut 0 bases from V and 5 bases from J, with 13 bases between. Germline values: CDR1 MGHRA, CDR2 YSYEKL.

CDR3 protein: CASSFLPGQGSEGYTF. DNA for the CDR3: TGTGCCAGCAGTTTTCTCCCGGGACAGGGATCGGAGGGCTACACCTTC. This chain connects TRBV27 to TRBJ1-2; 9 nucleotides align to TRBD1. The germline CDR1 and CDR2 sequences are MNHEY and SMNVEV (reference sequence). There are 16 residues in the CDR3. Unmatched junction bases numbered 13, after V lost 3 bases and J lost 8 bases.

CDR3 DNA sequence: TGTGCCAGTAAGACGGGGACAAGGGCGGAGGATACGCAGTATTTT. Translating it yields CASKTGTRAEDTQYF. The chain employs TRBV19 and TRBJ2-3; TRBD1 is a possible D gene (6 bases). The CDR3 runs 15 residues. The V end was cut by 7 bases, the J end by 6 bases, with 20 bases between. From germline, CDR1 is LNHDA and CDR2 SQIVND (reference sequence). Supplemented by reference TRBV19 and TRBJ2-3, the full variable domain reads DGGITQSPKYLFRKEGQNVTLSCEQNLNHDAMYWYRQDPGQGLRLIYYSQIVNDFQKGDIAEGYSVSREKKESFPLTVTSAQKNPTAFYLCASKTGTRAEDTQYFGPGTRLTVL.

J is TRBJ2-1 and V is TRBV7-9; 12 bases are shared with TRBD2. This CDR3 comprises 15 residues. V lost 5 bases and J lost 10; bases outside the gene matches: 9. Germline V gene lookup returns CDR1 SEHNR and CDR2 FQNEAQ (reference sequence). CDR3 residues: CASSLRTSGDYEQFF. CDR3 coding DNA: TGTGCCAGCAGCCTCAGGACTAGCGGGGACTACGAGCAGTTCTTC.

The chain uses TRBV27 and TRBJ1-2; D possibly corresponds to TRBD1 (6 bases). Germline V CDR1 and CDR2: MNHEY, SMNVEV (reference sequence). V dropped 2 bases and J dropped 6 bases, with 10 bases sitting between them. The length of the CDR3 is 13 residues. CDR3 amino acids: CASSLQGTNGYTF. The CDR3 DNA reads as TGTGCCAGCAGTTTACAGGGGACGAATGGCTACACCTTC.

The DNA for the CDR3 is TGCAGTGCCCTGGATGGGGGTAGCTACACCTTC. Encoded protein: CSALDGGSYTF. The rearrangement uses TRBV20-1 and TRBJ1-2; D is perhaps TRBD1 (5 bases). Trimming stripped 6 bases from V and 9 bases from J, with 14 bases between. The germline V gene has CDR1 DFQATT and CDR2 SNEGSKA (reference sequence). The CDR3 has 11 residues.

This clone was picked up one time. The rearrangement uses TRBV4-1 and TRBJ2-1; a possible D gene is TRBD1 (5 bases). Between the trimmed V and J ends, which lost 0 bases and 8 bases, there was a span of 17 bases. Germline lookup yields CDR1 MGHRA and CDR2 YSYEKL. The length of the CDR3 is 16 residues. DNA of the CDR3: TGCGCCAGCAGCCAAGATCGGCAGGGTCGTTACTATGAGCAGTTCTTC. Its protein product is CASSQDRQGRYYEQFF.

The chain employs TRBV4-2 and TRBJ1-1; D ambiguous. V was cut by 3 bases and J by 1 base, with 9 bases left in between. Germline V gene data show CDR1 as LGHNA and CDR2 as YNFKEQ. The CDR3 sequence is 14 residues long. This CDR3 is CASSQNTGNTEAFF. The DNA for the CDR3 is TGTGCCAGCAGCCAGAATACGGGGAACACTGAAGCTTTCTTT.